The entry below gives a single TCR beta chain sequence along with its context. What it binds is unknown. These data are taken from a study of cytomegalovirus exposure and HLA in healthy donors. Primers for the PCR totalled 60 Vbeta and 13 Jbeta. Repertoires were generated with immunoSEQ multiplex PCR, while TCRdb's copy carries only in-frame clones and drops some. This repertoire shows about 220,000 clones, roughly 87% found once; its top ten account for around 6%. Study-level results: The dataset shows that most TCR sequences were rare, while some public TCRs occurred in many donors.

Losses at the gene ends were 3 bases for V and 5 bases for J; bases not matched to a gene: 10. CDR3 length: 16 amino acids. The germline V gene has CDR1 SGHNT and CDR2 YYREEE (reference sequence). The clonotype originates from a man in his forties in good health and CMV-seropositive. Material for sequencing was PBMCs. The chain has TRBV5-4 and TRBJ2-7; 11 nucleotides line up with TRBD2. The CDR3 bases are TGTGCCAGCAGCTCTGGAGGGACTAGCGGAGGCCACGAGCAGTACTTC. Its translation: CASSSGGTSGGHEQYF.